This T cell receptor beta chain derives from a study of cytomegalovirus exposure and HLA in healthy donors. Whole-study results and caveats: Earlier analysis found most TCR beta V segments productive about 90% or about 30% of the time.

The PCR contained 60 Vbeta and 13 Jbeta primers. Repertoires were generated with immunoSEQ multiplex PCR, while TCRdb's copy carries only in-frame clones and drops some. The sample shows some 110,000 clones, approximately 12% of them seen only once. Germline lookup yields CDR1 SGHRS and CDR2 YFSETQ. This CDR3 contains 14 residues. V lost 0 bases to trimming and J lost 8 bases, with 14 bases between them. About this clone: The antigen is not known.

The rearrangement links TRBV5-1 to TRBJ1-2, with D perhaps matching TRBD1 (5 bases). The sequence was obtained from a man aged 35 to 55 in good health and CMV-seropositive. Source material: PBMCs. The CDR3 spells CASSLDPTAYGYTF. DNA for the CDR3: TGCGCCAGCAGCTTGGATCCGACAGCGTACGGCTACACCTTC. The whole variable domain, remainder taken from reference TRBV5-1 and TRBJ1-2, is KAGVTQTPRYLIKTRGQQVTLSCSPISGHRSVSWYQQTPGQGLQFLFEYFSETQRNKGNFPGRFSGRQFSNSRSEMNVSTLELGDSALYLCASSLDPTAYGYTFGSGTRLTVV.